The T cell receptor beta chain under discussion was sequenced for a study of T cells in Graves' hyperthyroidism and ophthalmopathy. TCR beta CDR3 sequences were amplified from RNA transcripts. Primed by the HTBI set, a first-round RT-PCR was run on the TCR CDR3. Using its own MiXCR run on the multiplex PCR reads, TCRdb lists one record per CDR3 protein. The data hold roughly 840,000 distinct CDR3 sequences, with roughly 37% observed a single time. Sequences were obtained from blood. The receptor's source is a man between 18 and 35 years old with Graves' hyperthyroidism.

The CDR3 protein is CASSPLSGTEYYEQYF. As DNA, the CDR3 is TGTGCCAGCAGCCCATTAAGCGGGACGGAATACTACGAGCAGTACTTC. The gene calls are TRBV7-2 and TRBJ2-7; TRBD2 matches 7 bases. V was pared by 5 bases and J by 3 bases, with 13 bases of the junction left unmatched. The CDR3 runs 16 residues. The V gene's germline CDR1 is SGHTA and CDR2 FQGNSA.